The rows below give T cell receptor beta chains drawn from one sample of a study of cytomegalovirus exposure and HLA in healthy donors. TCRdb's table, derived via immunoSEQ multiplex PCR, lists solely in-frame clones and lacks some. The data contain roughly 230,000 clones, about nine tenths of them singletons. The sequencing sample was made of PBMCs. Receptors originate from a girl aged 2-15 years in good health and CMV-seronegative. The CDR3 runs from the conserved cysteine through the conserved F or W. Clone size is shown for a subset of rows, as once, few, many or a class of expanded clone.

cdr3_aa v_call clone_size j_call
CASSLGGIETQYF TRBV7-7 . TRBJ2-5
CAITTGANTEAFF TRBV19 . TRBJ1-1
CASSPLATGELFF TRBV18 . TRBJ2-2
CASSSRGAGANVLTF TRBV5-6 once TRBJ2-6
CASSFTSGRRETQYF TRBV5-5 once TRBJ2-5
CASSNRGSGANVLTF TRBV4-2 . TRBJ2-6
CASSPPDRGYYEQYF TRBV18 . TRBJ2-7
CASSSFNYEQYF TRBV7-9 . TRBJ2-7
CASSLAGGNEQFF TRBV5-1 . TRBJ2-1
CASSEGQVGQPQHF TRBV2 . TRBJ1-5
CASSANRGASYEQYF TRBV7-7 . TRBJ2-7
CASSTGLLNSPLHF TRBV7-9 . TRBJ1-6
CASRTSGSYEQYF TRBV27 . TRBJ2-7
CASSLRTGLLYNEQFF TRBV19 . TRBJ2-1
CASSLQGLGTYEQYF TRBV7-8 . TRBJ2-7
CASSAGLAGATGELFF TRBV5-4 . TRBJ2-2
CATRGGALNSPLHF TRBV15 . TRBJ1-6
CATLQQLPYEQYF TRBV6-5 . TRBJ2-7
CASSLDVGYEQYF TRBV5-1 . TRBJ2-7
CASTPGRGHQPQHF TRBV2 . TRBJ1-5
CASSQFGTSGVTDTQYF TRBV4-1 . TRBJ2-3